Below, 14 T cell receptor beta chains from the same sample are listed, as sequenced in a study of PD-L1 blockade in urothelial cancer. Data came from immunoSEQ multiplex PCR; TCRdb stores just in-frame clones and leaves some out. The table shows 40,000 to 55,000 clones, with about 88% occurring only once. As to time point: peripheral blood 6 weeks after treatment start. Sequenced here: PBMCs, sampled around atezolizumab (anti-PD-L1) treatment. The receptors come from a man aged 55 to 70 with urothelial cancer.

V usage is TRBV7-9 and J usage is TRBJ2-1; TRBD2 might be the D (7 bases). The germline V gene has CDR1 SEHNR and CDR2 FQNEAQ (reference sequence). The CDR3 totals 17 residues. V was shortened by 5 bases and J by 3 bases, with 20 bases between the two germline ends. Written as DNA, the CDR3 is TGTGCCAGCAGCCCCCGCCCTGGGGGGGGCGGCTACAATGAGCAGTTCTTC. This sequence encodes CASSPRPGGGGYNEQFF.

This chain's CDR3 is CASSFRDTQYF. In DNA, the CDR3 is TGTGCCAGCAGTTTCAGGGATACGCAGTATTTT. The chain is built from TRBV5-5 and TRBJ2-3, with D unclear. V was clipped by 5 bases and J by 6 bases, with 7 bases between them. Germline V gene data show CDR1 as SGHKS and CDR2 as YYEKEE (reference sequence). The CDR3 runs 11 residues.

The CDR3 DNA sequence: TGTGCCAGCAGCTCCGGACAGGAGGGCACCGGGGAGCTGTTTTTT. It is translated as CASSSGQEGTGELFF. This sequence joins TRBV11-2 and TRBJ2-2; D possibly corresponds to TRBD1 (7 bases). The CDR3 consists of 15 residues. Between the trimmed V and J ends, which lost 4 bases and 4 bases, there was a span of 13 bases. The V gene's germline CDR1 is SGHAT and CDR2 FQNNGV.

The J gene is TRBJ1-5, the V gene TRBV4-3; 9 bases fit TRBD1. Germline V gene lookup returns CDR1 LGHNA and CDR2 YSLEER. J was trimmed by 6 bases and V by 0 bases; bases with no gene match: 6. The CDR3 consists of 16 residues. CDR3 bases: TGCGCCAGCAGCCAAGAGGTGGACAGGGGTTTTCAGCCCCAGCATTTT. This gives the protein CASSQEVDRGFQPQHF.

The CDR3: CASSLTRGSSYEQYF. As DNA, the CDR3 is TGTGCCAGCAGTCTCACCAGAGGGAGCTCCTACGAGCAGTACTTC. This chain uses TRBV27 with TRBJ2-7; tentatively, D is TRBD2 (5 bases). Trimming stripped 5 bases from V and 0 bases from J, with 14 bases between. The CDR3 length is 15 residues. CDR1 MNHEY and CDR2 SMNVEV come from the germline V gene (reference sequence).

The chain carries TRBV2 and TRBJ2-1, with 11 bases fitting TRBD2. The J segment lost 0 bases and the V segment lost 4 bases, leaving 8 bases of the junction unmatched. The germline gives CDR1 SNHLY, CDR2 FYNNEI. The CDR3 is made up of 18 amino acids. The CDR3 sequence: CASSGGLAGASSYNEQFF. CDR3 coding DNA: TGTGCCAGCAGTGGAGGACTAGCGGGCGCCAGCTCCTACAATGAGCAGTTCTTC.

The chain couples TRBV7-2 to TRBJ1-4; maybe TRBD1 (6 bases). Per germline, CDR1 SGHTA and CDR2 FQGNSA. This CDR3 has 16 residues. With 3 bases removed from V and 7 bases from J, the gap between germline ends came to 18 bases. As DNA, the CDR3 is TGTGCCAGCAGCTTGCAGGGGCCCCCTTCTAGTGAAAAACTGTTTTTT. This gives the protein CASSLQGPPSSEKLFF.

The chain couples TRBV6-5 to TRBJ2-1; 7 nucleotides agree with TRBD2. The CDR3 loop spans 11 amino acids. With V trimmed by 5 bases and J by 10 bases, 2 bases remained unmatched. Germline V gives CDR1 MNHEY, CDR2 SVGAGI. CDR3 nucleotides: TGTGCCAGCAGTAGGGACTACGAGCAGTTCTTC. Its translation is CASSRDYEQFF.

CDR3 loop: CASSIHDRGSNQPQHF. The CDR3 bases are TGTGCCAGTAGTATACACGACAGGGGGAGCAATCAGCCCCAGCATTTT. The rearrangement links TRBV19 to TRBJ1-5, with 9 positions matching TRBD1. V was clipped by 2 bases and J by 1 base; unmatched bases: 3. The CDR3 spans 16 residues. The germline V gene has CDR1 LNHDA and CDR2 SQIVND (reference sequence).

In nucleotides, the CDR3 is TGTGCCAGCAGCGTTTCCGGGAAGACTGAAGCTTTCTTT. It encodes CASSVSGKTEAFF. The genes are TRBV9 and TRBJ1-1; D remains ambiguous. The CDR3 covers 13 residues. The germline CDR1 and CDR2 sequences are SGDLS and YYNGEE. The V and J ends lost 2 bases and 5 bases respectively, with 10 bases between them.

This rearrangement joins TRBV5-1 to TRBJ1-2, with a weak D call TRBD1 (5 bases). From germline, CDR1 is SGHRS and CDR2 YFSETQ. This CDR3 is 14 amino acids long. Trimming removed 10 bases at V and 5 bases at J, with 21 bases between. The DNA for the CDR3 is TGCGCCTCCCCTTTGGGCGACAGCCGGTATGGCTACACCTTC. It specifies CASPLGDSRYGYTF.

This clone came up once. The rearrangement links TRBV5-1 to TRBJ1-1; tentatively, D is TRBD1 (5 bases). The germline gives CDR1 SGHRS, CDR2 YFSETQ. Trimming removed 4 bases at V and 2 bases at J, with 12 bases between. The CDR3 is made up of 14 amino acids. CDR3 in DNA: TGCGCCAGCAGCGTAATTGGACAAAACACTGAAGCTTTCTTT. Amino acid sequence: CASSVIGQNTEAFF. Complete variable domain (other parts from reference TRBV5-1 and TRBJ1-1): KAGVTQTPRYLIKTRGQQVTLSCSPISGHRSVSWYQQTPGQGLQFLFEYFSETQRNKGNFPGRFSGRQFSNSRSEMNVSTLELGDSALYLCASSVIGQNTEAFFGQGTRLTVV.

The rearrangement uses TRBV29-1 and TRBJ2-5, with TRBD2 matching over 7 bases. Germline V lookup: CDR1 SQVTM, CDR2 ANQGSEA. The CDR3 sequence is 14 residues long. The V and J ends lost 4 bases and 5 bases, in that order; junction bases with no gene match: 10. The CDR3 spells CSVVLGLVGETQYF. CDR3 in DNA: TGCAGCGTTGTCCTCGGACTAGTTGGGGAGACCCAGTACTTC.

The chain has TRBV29-1 and TRBJ1-2; a possible D gene is TRBD1 (5 bases). V was shortened by 5 bases and J by 13 bases, with 23 bases between the two germline ends. The CDR3 contains 13 residues. CDR1 and CDR2 (germline): SQVTM, ANQGSEA. The CDR3 DNA is TGCAGCGTTTACTCCAGGGCGGCGGCCTTCGGCACCTTC. Amino acids: CSVYSRAAAFGTF.